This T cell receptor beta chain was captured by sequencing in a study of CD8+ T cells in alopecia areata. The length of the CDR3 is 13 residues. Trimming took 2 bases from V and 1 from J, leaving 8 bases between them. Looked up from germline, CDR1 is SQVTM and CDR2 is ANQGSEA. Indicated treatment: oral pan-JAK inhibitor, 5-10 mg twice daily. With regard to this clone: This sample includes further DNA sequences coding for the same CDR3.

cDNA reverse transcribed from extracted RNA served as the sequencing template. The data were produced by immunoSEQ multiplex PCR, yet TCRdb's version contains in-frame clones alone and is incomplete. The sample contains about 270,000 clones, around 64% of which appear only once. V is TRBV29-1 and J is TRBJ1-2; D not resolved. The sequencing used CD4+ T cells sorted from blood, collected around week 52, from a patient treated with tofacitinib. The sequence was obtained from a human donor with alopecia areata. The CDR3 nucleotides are TGCAGCGTTGAACGGCTCCTTAACTATGGCTACACCTTC. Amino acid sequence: CSVERLLNYGYTF.